This T cell receptor beta chain was found in a study of Graves' ophthalmopathy and Graves' hyperthyroidism. This clonotype was counted a single time. Its cognate antigen is unknown. The authors amplified TCR beta CDR3 regions, and they did so from RNA transcripts for repertoire sequencing. Investigators did first-round RT-PCR with HTBI primers, then second-round multiplex PCR. Each CDR3 protein is one row after TCRdb ran MiXCR on the multiplex PCR reads. The sample has 350,000 or so distinct CDR3 sequences; roughly 15% are singletons. With V trimmed by 8 bases and J by 2 bases, 6 bases remained unmatched. The germline V gene has CDR1 MNHEY and CDR2 SMNVEV (reference sequence). This CDR3 spans 14 amino acids. Study conclusions and caveats: A 13-signature model separated ophthalmopathy from stable hyperthyroidism, about 88% sensitivity, 65% to 82% specificity. Ophthalmopathy progression was predicted with around 71% sensitivity and around 72% specificity. Blood also carried most expanded thyroid clonotypes exceeding 0.001 frequency.

This chain connects TRBV27 to TRBJ1-3; 7 nucleotides match TRBD1. The clonotype comes from an adult man with Graves' ophthalmopathy. Sequenced material: peripheral blood. The CDR3: CASATGAAGNTIYF. CDR3 coding DNA: TGTGCCAGCGCCACAGGGGCAGCTGGAAACACCATATATTTT.